These 20 T cell receptor beta chains were all obtained from the same sample, sequenced in a study of cytomegalovirus exposure and HLA in healthy donors. A multiplex PCR was run with 60 Vbeta primers and 13 Jbeta primers. Repertoires were generated with immunoSEQ multiplex PCR, while TCRdb's copy carries only in-frame clones and drops some. The repertoire consists of more than 75,000 clones, with over 65% occurring once and the leading ten covering 7.5% to 9.5%. Sequencing was performed on PBMCs. The source is a man between 40 and 49 years old in good health and CMV-seropositive.

The rearrangement joins TRBV19 to TRBJ1-3; the D is unclear. The CDR3 consists of 15 residues. Between the trimmed V and J ends, which lost 3 bases and 0 bases, there was a span of 9 bases. CDR1 and CDR2 (germline): LNHDA, SQIVND (reference sequence). The CDR3 region has the DNA TGTGCCAGTAGTATGAGTCGATACTCTGGAAACACCATATATTTT. Amino acid sequence: CASSMSRYSGNTIYF.

This clone showed up just a few times. The chain's CDR3 is CASRMTGAWSYEQYF. DNA for the CDR3: TGTGCCAGCAGAATGACAGGTGCGTGGTCCTACGAGCAGTACTTC. V and J are TRBV28 and TRBJ2-7, with a tentative D call TRBD1 (6 bases). V was cut by 6 bases and J by 1 base, with 16 bases left in between. The germline V gene has CDR1 MDHEN and CDR2 SYDVKM. The CDR3 is made up of 15 amino acids.

This chain connects TRBV5-1 to TRBJ1-4; a weak D match, TRBD1 (6 bases). The CDR3 sequence is 15 residues long. Germline V gene lookup returns CDR1 SGHRS and CDR2 YFSETQ. V lost 3 bases and J lost 3, with 12 bases in between. CDR3 coding DNA: TGCGCCAGCAGCTCGACAGGTCTCTCTAATGAAAAACTGTTTTTT. Protein product: CASSSTGLSNEKLFF.

The chain links TRBV2 to TRBJ2-7; D unclear. The CDR3 is made up of 13 amino acids. The V and J ends lost 4 bases and 3 bases respectively, with 10 bases between them. Germline V CDR1 and CDR2: SNHLY, FYNNEI. This CDR3 reads CASSGNSYYEQYF. The CDR3 DNA follows: TGTGCCAGCAGTGGAAACAGTTACTACGAGCAGTACTTC.

The genes are TRBV27 and TRBJ2-1; a possible D gene is TRBD2 (6 bases). V lost 3 bases and J 9 bases, leaving 15 bases between the germline ends. The germline V gene has CDR1 MNHEY and CDR2 SMNVEV (reference sequence). The CDR3 is made up of 14 amino acids. CDR3 coding DNA: TGTGCCAGCAGTTTCGGGGGACGGGGTGGTGAGCAGTTCTTC. Its protein is CASSFGGRGGEQFF.

This sequence joins TRBV18 and TRBJ2-2, with D tentatively TRBD1 (7 bases). Trimming cost V 5 bases and J 6 bases, with 13 bases left between them. There are 14 residues in the CDR3. Germline V gives CDR1 KGHSH, CDR2 LQKENI. The CDR3 loop is CASSSQGGPGELFF. As DNA, the CDR3 is TGTGCCAGCTCATCTCAGGGGGGACCCGGGGAGCTGTTTTTT.

The chain has TRBV14 and TRBJ2-2, with D maybe TRBD2 (5 bases). Germline CDR1 is SGHDN and CDR2 is FVKESK. This CDR3 region has 15 residues. V was shortened by 2 bases and J by 7 bases, with 14 bases between the two germline ends. For the CDR3, the DNA is TGTGCCAGCAGCCAACTTGGGAAAAGCGGCGGGGAGCTGTTTTTT. The encoded protein is CASSQLGKSGGELFF.

This clone has just a few counts. V usage is TRBV14 and J usage is TRBJ1-2; D is perhaps TRBD1 (5 bases). The CDR3 has 17 amino acids. V gave up 0 bases and J gave up 8 bases, with 22 bases separating them. Germline assignment: CDR1 SGHDN and CDR2 FVKESK. The CDR3 region is CASSQDLPFGRDGGYTF. CDR3 DNA sequence: TGTGCCAGCAGCCAAGATCTTCCCTTTGGCAGGGATGGGGGCTACACCTTC.

The gene calls are TRBV5-1 and TRBJ2-5, with 11 bases that match TRBD1. With 7 bases clipped from V and 5 bases from J, the junction kept 4 bases outside the gene matches. CDR3 size: 13 residues. Germline V CDR1 and CDR2: SGHRS, YFSETQ. The CDR3 DNA reads as TGCGCCAGCGGACAGGGGGCGCGGGAGACCCAGTACTTC. Amino acids: CASGQGARETQYF.

The J gene is TRBJ2-5, the V gene TRBV2; the match to TRBD1 covers 10 bases. The V gene's germline CDR1 is SNHLY and CDR2 FYNNEI. V dropped 5 bases and J dropped 11; count of bases not matched to a gene: 11. There are 14 residues in the CDR3. The CDR3, as DNA: TGTGCCAGCAGTCAGGAGACAGGGGGCAGAGAGCAGTACTTC. It translates to CASSQETGGREQYF. Full variable domain (missing parts from reference TRBV2 and TRBJ2-5): EPEVTQTPSHQVTQMGQEVILRCVPISNHLYFYWYRQILGQKVEFLVSFYNNEISEKSEIFDDQFSVERPDGSNFTLKIRSTKLEDSAMYFCASSQETGGREQYFGPGTRLLVL.

The chain recombines TRBV11-2 with TRBJ2-5, with D hard to call. Germline assignment: CDR1 SGHAT and CDR2 FQNNGV. Trimming pared 5 bases from V and 3 bases from J, leaving 4 bases between. The CDR3 is made up of 11 amino acids. In DNA form, the CDR3 reads TGTGCCAGCAGCCTCGAAGAGACCCAGTACTTC. This encodes CASSLEETQYF.

V usage is TRBV5-1 and J usage is TRBJ1-1; D not resolved. The CDR3 runs 13 residues. V lost 2 bases and J lost 7, with 12 bases in between. Germline-derived CDR1 and CDR2 are SGHRS and YFSETQ. CDR3 in amino acids: CASSLDGSNEAFF. In nucleotides, the CDR3 is TGCGCCAGCAGCTTAGACGGGAGCAATGAAGCTTTCTTT. Filled out from reference TRBV5-1 and TRBJ1-1, the complete variable domain reads KAGVTQTPRYLIKTRGQQVTLSCSPISGHRSVSWYQQTPGQGLQFLFEYFSETQRNKGNFPGRFSGRQFSNSRSEMNVSTLELGDSALYLCASSLDGSNEAFFGQGTRLTVV.

The rearrangement links TRBV7-6 to TRBJ2-7; D is unresolved. The germline CDR1 and CDR2 sequences are SGHVS and FNYEAQ. The V gene lost 4 bases and the J gene lost 4 bases, with 17 bases spanning the gap. The CDR3 spans 15 residues. CDR3 protein: CASSSQAHSLYEQYF. For the CDR3, the DNA is TGTGCCAGCAGCTCCCAAGCCCACTCACTATACGAGCAGTACTTC.

About this clone: Within the sample, other DNA sequences also encode this same CDR3. The chain combines TRBV28 with TRBJ1-1, with D unresolved. Looked up from germline, CDR1 is MDHEN and CDR2 is SYDVKM. V was trimmed by 5 bases and J by 4 bases, leaving 11 bases between them. This CDR3 has 13 residues. The DNA for the CDR3 is TGTGCCAGCAGTCCGGCGGGGTTCACTGAAGCTTTCTTT. This sequence encodes CASSPAGFTEAFF.

V usage is TRBV4-2 and J usage is TRBJ2-5, with 10 nucleotides matching TRBD1. The CDR3 has 16 residues. Germline loops: CDR1 LGHNA, CDR2 YNFKEQ. The V gene end was trimmed by 0 bases and the J gene end by 4 bases; junction bases not matched to a gene: 5. The DNA of the CDR3 is TGTGCCAGCAGCCAAGATTACAGGACAGGGGGAGAGACCCAGTACTTC. It translates to CASSQDYRTGGETQYF.

This clone has a handful of counts. This sequence joins TRBV7-2 and TRBJ1-5; TRBD1 is a possible D gene (5 bases). Trimming pared 6 bases from V and 6 bases from J, leaving 12 bases between. The CDR3 is 13 residues long. Per the germline V gene, CDR1 is SGHTA and CDR2 is FQGNSA. CDR3 sequence: CASSLQGGQPQHF. CDR3 nucleotides: TGTGCCAGCAGTCTGCAGGGTGGTCAGCCCCAGCATTTT.

This clone was detected only once. The chain employs TRBV6-5 and TRBJ2-7, with 8 bases matching TRBD1. V was clipped by 6 bases and J by 3 bases; unmatched bases: 7. The V gene's germline CDR1 is MNHEY and CDR2 SVGAGI. The CDR3 has 14 amino acids. CDR3 amino acids: CASSRRQGNYEQYF. The CDR3 bases are TGTGCCAGCAGCCGAAGACAGGGGAACTACGAGCAGTACTTC.

In this sample, this clone turned up once. The chain is built from TRBV5-4 and TRBJ2-1, with 9 positions matching TRBD1. J was trimmed by 9 bases and V by 4 bases; bases with no gene match: 8. The CDR3 consists of 14 residues. Germline CDR1 is SGHNT and CDR2 is YYREEE (reference sequence). The chain's CDR3 is CASSVTGGRSEQFF. CDR3 DNA: TGTGCCAGCAGCGTGACAGGGGGGAGGAGTGAGCAGTTCTTC.

This clone was counted only a few times. The gene calls are TRBV2 and TRBJ2-5; TRBD2 might be the D (5 bases). The CDR3 length is 13 residues. Germline values: CDR1 SNHLY, CDR2 FYNNEI. Deletions cut 1 base from V and 4 bases from J, with 7 bases between. CDR3 bases: TGTGCCAGCAGTGAAGGACTAAGAGAGACCCAGTACTTC. Amino acid sequence: CASSEGLRETQYF.

This clone appeared a single time. The V and J genes are TRBV18 and TRBJ2-2, with TRBD2 matching over 8 bases. The CDR3 contains 16 residues. With 5 bases clipped from V and 3 bases from J, the junction kept 8 bases outside the gene matches. Germline-derived CDR1 and CDR2 are KGHSH and LQKENI. The CDR3 DNA reads as TGTGCCAGCTCAATCGCCACGGGAGGGTACACCGGGGAGCTGTTTTTT. It yields the protein CASSIATGGYTGELFF.